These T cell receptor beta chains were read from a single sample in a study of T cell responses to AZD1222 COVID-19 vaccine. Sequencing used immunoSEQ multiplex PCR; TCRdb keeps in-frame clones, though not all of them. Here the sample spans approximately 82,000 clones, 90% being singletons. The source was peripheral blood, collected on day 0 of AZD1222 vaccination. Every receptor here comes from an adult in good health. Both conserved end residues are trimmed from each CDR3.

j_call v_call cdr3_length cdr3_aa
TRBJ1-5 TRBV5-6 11 ASSLGRVQPQH
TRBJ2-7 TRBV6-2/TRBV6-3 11 ASSAGVAYEQY
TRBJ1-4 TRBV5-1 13 ASRYRTGGQEKLF
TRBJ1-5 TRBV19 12 ASSSGRGNQPQH
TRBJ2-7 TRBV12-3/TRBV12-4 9 ASSSRNEQY
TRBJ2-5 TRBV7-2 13 ASSLGDRGQETQY
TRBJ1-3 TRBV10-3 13 AISESIGPGNTIY
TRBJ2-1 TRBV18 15 ASSPAGGTSGGHEQF
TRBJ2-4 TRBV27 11 ASKLTGENIQY
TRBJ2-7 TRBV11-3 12 ASSPGYNSYEQY
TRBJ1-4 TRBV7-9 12 ASSLGGAREKLF
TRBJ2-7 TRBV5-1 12 ASSPGQGGYEQY
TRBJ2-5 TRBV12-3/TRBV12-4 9 ASSGRETQY
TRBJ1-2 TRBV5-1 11 ASSQTGDYGYT
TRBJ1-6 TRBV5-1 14 ASSLGGIWDGLPLH
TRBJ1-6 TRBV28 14 ASSSRTGGKFSPLH
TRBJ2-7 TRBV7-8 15 ASSLAGERGQMYEQY
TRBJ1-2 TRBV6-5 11 ASSYEGADGYT